The T cell receptor beta chain described here comes from a study of T-cell reconstitution after alpha-beta-depleted transplantation in children listed by TCRdb under 2016. For the study in its entirety: Using TCR repertoire profiling, the study followed T-cell immune reconstitution in a quantitative way in children after TCRalphabeta/CD19-depleted allogeneic hematopoietic cell transplantation. Summary of the overall study and its limitations: The apparently early alphabetaT-cell count recovery about two months after transplant was reportedly dependent on only several hundred rapidly expanded clones derived from non-depleted graft cells. In some patients, the high TCRbeta diversity seen at day 60 was put down to recipient T cells and intrathymic progenitors that had survived conditioning. Over subsequent months, a decline in hyperexpanded clone frequencies was noted, and after one year, T-cell counts and TCRbeta diversity were mostly ascribed to newly produced T cells.

A note on this clonotype: Its antigen specificity is not known. No base-level quality is on record; no much larger clone is a single base apart.

The treatment or condition label of this sample denotes: allogeneic hematopoietic cell transplantation with graft depleted of TCRalphabeta T cells and CD19 B cells. The children who served as transplant recipients had been given grafts of TCRalphabeta/CD19-depleted allogeneic hematopoietic cells. Library preparation employed PCR. Sequenced using an Illumina HiSeq 2500. TCR library preparation used molecular barcoding, with unique molecular identifiers applied to normalize quantification of the TCRbeta repertoire. TCRdb reran the public reads through fastp at Q25 and MiXCR, keeping productive beta chains. Rows are unified per CDR3 protein, each entry keeping the most common DNA and genes. The sample table records fewer than 550,000 distinct CDR3 sequences; roughly 16% of these occur just once. Roughly 29% of the sample is held by the ten biggest clonotypes. The source material was PBMCs, mostly from graft donor cells, sampled 360 days after TCRalphabeta/CD19-depleted stem cell transplant. The TCR sequence derives from a boy less than two years old who had a stem cell transplant for Wiskott-Aldrich syndrome, so the T cells may come from the graft donor.

The DNA sequence is given as TGTGCCACCAGTGCGCCGACTAGTAGCCGAGAGGACTATTACGAGCAGTACTTC. This encodes CATSAPTSSREDYYEQYF. The V gene is TRBV24-1 and the J gene is TRBJ2-7; the D gene is possibly TRBD2, with 6 bases matching. According to the germline V gene, CDR1 reads KGHDR and CDR2 reads SFDVKD. The germline ends are 26 bases apart after V is trimmed by 5 bases and J by 4 bases. Counted from cysteine to phenylalanine, this CDR3 has 18 amino acids. The only DNA kept is the CDR3, 54 bases in frame from the first base.